The 25 T cell receptor beta chains in this list originate from one sample, sequenced in a study of OX40 agonist ivuxolimab in advanced cancers. Using immunoSEQ multiplex PCR, the repertoire was profiled, and TCRdb retains in-frame clones only, with some absent. The data contain fewer than 70,000 clones, around 90% of them singletons. The material sequenced was CD4+ or CD8+ T cells sorted from blood, taken in a trial of the OX40 agonist ivuxolimab. Receptors originate from an adult with an advanced solid tumor such as melanoma, head and neck, liver or kidney cancer.

The rearrangement links TRBV28 to TRBJ2-3; 7 positions agree with TRBD2. Unmatched junction bases numbered 9, after V lost 6 bases and J lost 3 bases. The V gene's germline CDR1 is MDHEN and CDR2 SYDVKM. The CDR3 consists of 15 residues. CDR3 sequence: CASRGGTPSTDTQYF. The CDR3 nucleotides are TGTGCCAGCAGGGGGGGGACTCCTTCAACAGATACGCAGTATTTT. The full variable domain, with the rest looked up from reference TRBV28 and TRBJ2-3, is DVKVTQSSRYLVKRTGEKVFLECVQDMDHENMFWYRQDPGLGLRLIYFSYDVKMKEKGDIPEGYSVSREKKERFSLILESASTNQTSMYLCASRGGTPSTDTQYFGPGTRLTVL.

The J gene is TRBJ1-6, the V gene TRBV7-6; perhaps TRBD1 as D (6 bases). Germline lookup yields CDR1 SGHVS and CDR2 FNYEAQ. V lost 1 base to trimming and J lost 0 bases, with 16 bases between them. The CDR3 is 19 residues long. In DNA, the CDR3 is TGTGCCAGCAGCTTAGTCGGCGCAGGGGCCAGCTCCTATAATTCACCCCTCCACTTT. Amino acid sequence: CASSLVGAGASSYNSPLHF.

The chain has TRBV5-1 and TRBJ2-3; D is perhaps TRBD2 (6 bases). Trimming shortened V by 4 bases and J by 2 bases, and 17 bases separated the two germline ends. Per germline, CDR1 SGHRS and CDR2 YFSETQ. The CDR3 consists of 16 residues. In DNA, the CDR3 is TGCGCCAGCAGCACCGGGGACTTTCCCACCACAGATACGCAGTATTTT. Translation: CASSTGDFPTTDTQYF. The complete variable domain, with remaining parts taken from reference TRBV5-1 and TRBJ2-3, reads KAGVTQTPRYLIKTRGQQVTLSCSPISGHRSVSWYQQTPGQGLQFLFEYFSETQRNKGNFPGRFSGRQFSNSRSEMNVSTLELGDSALYLCASSTGDFPTTDTQYFGPGTRLTVL.

The V and J genes are TRBV30 and TRBJ2-7; no firm D call. Between the trimmed V and J ends, which lost 2 bases and 4 bases, there was a span of 9 bases. The CDR3 length is 12 residues. Germline V gene sequence: CDR1 GTSNPN, CDR2 SVGIG (reference sequence). CDR3 sequence reads: CAWSHDPYEQYF. The CDR3 DNA reads as TGTGCCTGGAGTCACGACCCTTACGAGCAGTACTTC.

The rearrangement links TRBV5-1 to TRBJ2-1; 7 bases line up with TRBD2. V lost 4 bases to trimming and J lost 0 bases; unmatched junction nucleotides: 7. Germline lookup yields CDR1 SGHRS and CDR2 YFSETQ. The CDR3 extends over 16 amino acids. CDR3 DNA sequence: TGCGCCAGCAGCAATGGAGCGGGGAGCTCCTACAATGAGCAGTTCTTC. Translating it yields CASSNGAGSSYNEQFF.

In nucleotides, the CDR3 is TGTGCCTGGAGTCTTTCAGGGAGTTCCTATAATTCACCCCTCCACTTT. It translates to CAWSLSGSSYNSPLHF. The gene calls are TRBV30 and TRBJ1-6; maybe TRBD1 (5 bases). The CDR3 contains 16 residues. In germline, CDR1 is GTSNPN, CDR2 SVGIG (reference sequence). V shed 2 bases and J shed 1 base, with 12 bases lying between them. Using reference TRBV30 and TRBJ1-6 for the parts outside the CDR3, the full variable domain is SQTIHQWPATLVQPVGSPLSLECTVEGTSNPNLYWYRQAAGRGLQLLFYSVGIGQISSEVPQNLSASRPQDRQFILSSKKLLLSDSGFYLCAWSLSGSSYNSPLHFGNGTRLTVT.

The chain uses TRBV11-3 and TRBJ2-6; D remains unclear. This CDR3 comprises 17 residues. The V gene's germline CDR1 is SGHNT and CDR2 YENEEA. Trimming cost V 0 bases and J 1 base, with 10 bases left between them. The CDR3 DNA is TGTGCCAGCAGCTTAGAACAACTTAATTCTGGGGCCAACGTCCTGACTTTC. The encoded protein is CASSLEQLNSGANVLTF.

The chain joins TRBV19 to TRBJ2-5; 11 positions match TRBD2. CDR3 length: 18 amino acids. Germline values: CDR1 LNHDA, CDR2 SQIVND (reference sequence). The V segment lost 6 bases and the J segment 7 bases; nucleotides outside the gene matches: 19. CDR3 bases: TGTGCCAGTAGCGCTCGTACTAGCGGGGGATTTCCTTCGGGGACCCAGTACTTC. It yields the protein CASSARTSGGFPSGTQYF.

The chain carries TRBV10-3 and TRBJ2-3; tentatively, D is TRBD2 (6 bases). The germline gives CDR1 ENHRY, CDR2 SYGVKD. This CDR3 contains 14 residues. V lost 7 bases, J lost 4 bases, and 15 bases lay in between. The CDR3 here is CAINNPGLADTQYF. The DNA of the CDR3 is TGTGCCATCAATAATCCGGGACTGGCAGATACGCAGTATTTT.

The V and J genes are TRBV7-3 and TRBJ2-3; perhaps TRBD2 as D (6 bases). The CDR3 spans 17 residues. V dropped 5 bases and J dropped 0 bases, with 18 bases sitting between them. CDR1 SGHTA and CDR2 FQGTGA come from the germline V gene. The CDR3 reads CASSPVGRGRSTDTQYF. Written as DNA, the CDR3 is TGTGCCAGCAGCCCCGTCGGGCGGGGCCGAAGCACAGATACGCAGTATTTT.

The gene calls are TRBV6-5 and TRBJ1-3, with D possibly TRBD1 on 5 matching bases. Germline lookup yields CDR1 MNHEY and CDR2 SVGAGI. The CDR3 consists of 14 residues. The ends were cut back, 2 bases at V and 7 bases at J, with 12 bases in the middle. CDR3 protein: CASSYGGAGNTIYF. Here the CDR3 DNA reads TGTGCCAGCAGTTACGGAGGGGCGGGCAACACCATATATTTT.

The chain recombines TRBV19 with TRBJ1-2; D might be TRBD1 (5 bases). This CDR3 comprises 14 residues. V was shortened by 6 bases and J by 1 base, with 12 bases between the two germline ends. Germline V CDR1 and CDR2: LNHDA, SQIVND (reference sequence). The CDR3 DNA sequence: TGTGCCAGTAGACCGAGGGGACTTAACTATGGCTACACCTTC. Translation: CASRPRGLNYGYTF.

CDR3 protein: CASSVTSGIGEQYF. The DNA for the CDR3 is TGTGCCAGCAGTGTTACTAGCGGGATTGGGGAGCAGTACTTC. The V gene is TRBV6-4, the J gene TRBJ2-7; the match to TRBD2 covers 10 bases. J lost 7 bases, V lost 4 bases, and 7 bases had no gene match. Per the germline V gene, CDR1 is MRHNA and CDR2 is SNTAGT. This CDR3 contains 14 residues.

The gene calls are TRBV9 and TRBJ1-5; 10 nucleotides align to TRBD1. This CDR3 has 15 amino acids. Germline-derived CDR1 and CDR2 are SGDLS and YYNGEE. V was pared by 0 bases and J by 5 bases, with 2 bases of the junction left unmatched. CDR3 in DNA: TGTGCCAGCAGCGTAGGGGGACAGGGGTATCAGCCCCAGCATTTT. The encoded protein is CASSVGGQGYQPQHF. The full variable domain, rest sourced from reference TRBV9 and TRBJ1-5, is DSGVTQTPKHLITATGQRVTLRCSPRSGDLSVYWYQQSLDQGLQFLIQYYNGEERAKGNILERFSAQQFPDLHSELNLSSLELGDSALYFCASSVGGQGYQPQHFGDGTRLSIL.

This clone was recorded once. V usage is TRBV29-1 and J usage is TRBJ1-6; no reliable D call. V was trimmed by 3 bases and J by 9 bases, leaving 15 bases between them. CDR1 and CDR2 from the germline V gene are SQVTM and ANQGSEA. This CDR3 has 14 amino acids. CDR3: CSVDKQPPGSPLHF. The CDR3, as DNA: TGCAGCGTTGACAAACAACCCCCAGGTTCACCCCTCCACTTT.

The CDR3 here is CASSQGDFQGYTF. In DNA, the CDR3 is TGTGCCAGCAGCCAGGGGGACTTTCAAGGCTACACCTTC. The rearrangement uses TRBV14 and TRBJ1-2, with D perhaps TRBD1 (5 bases). The V end lost 3 bases, the J end lost 8 bases, and 13 bases lay between the germline ends. This CDR3 has 13 residues. Germline assignment: CDR1 SGHDN and CDR2 FVKESK.

The chain is built from TRBV9 and TRBJ1-4; D uncertain. V shed 3 bases and J shed 4 bases, with 10 bases lying between them. The CDR3 totals 14 residues. CDR1 SGDLS and CDR2 YYNGEE come from the germline V gene. The CDR3 sequence: CASSATVINEKLFF. In DNA form, the CDR3 reads TGTGCCAGCAGCGCCACAGTCATTAATGAAAAACTGTTTTTT.

This chain links TRBV9 with TRBJ2-1, with D possibly being TRBD2 (6 bases). This CDR3 spans 15 amino acids. The V end was cut by 2 bases, the J end by 2 bases, with 11 bases between. Per the germline V gene, CDR1 is SGDLS and CDR2 is YYNGEE. The CDR3 bases are TGTGCCAGCAGCGTGGGGGGTAGGCCCTACAATGAGCAGTTCTTC. Translation: CASSVGGRPYNEQFF.

V usage is TRBV27 and J usage is TRBJ2-7; no definite D call. V was pared by 5 bases and J by 11 bases, with 13 bases between. This CDR3 has 11 amino acids. Germline lookup yields CDR1 MNHEY and CDR2 SMNVEV (reference sequence). Here the CDR3 DNA reads TGTGCCAGCAGTGCCCCCACATCTGAGTACTTC. Translating gives CASSAPTSEYF.

This clone was recorded a few times. Other nucleotide sequences from this sample produce the same CDR3. This rearrangement joins TRBV10-3 to TRBJ1-5; D gene ambiguous. Germline V gives CDR1 ENHRY, CDR2 SYGVKD. V lost 4 bases and J 5 bases, leaving 6 bases between the germline ends. CDR3 length: 12 residues. The CDR3 reads CAISGVDQPQHF. The CDR3, as DNA: TGTGCCATCAGTGGGGTAGATCAGCCCCAGCATTTT.

The chain is built from TRBV7-7 and TRBJ2-3; TRBD2 matches at 12 bases. CDR3 length equals 16 residues. With 5 bases clipped from V and 1 base from J, the junction kept 4 bases outside the gene matches. The germline CDR1 and CDR2 sequences are SSHAT and FNYEAQ (reference sequence). The CDR3 loop is CASSPRLAGGTDTQYF. The CDR3, as DNA: TGTGCCAGCAGCCCGCGACTAGCGGGGGGCACAGATACGCAGTATTTT. The full variable domain, rest sourced from reference TRBV7-7 and TRBJ2-3, is GAGVSQSPRYKVTKRGQDVTLRCDPISSHATLYWYQQALGQGPEFLTYFNYEAQPDKSGLPSDRFSAERPEGSISTLTIQRTEQRDSAMYRCASSPRLAGGTDTQYFGPGTRLTVL.

The V gene is TRBV6-1, the J gene TRBJ2-2; D unclear. The CDR3 runs 14 residues. Trimming stripped 7 bases from V and 2 bases from J, with 11 bases between. Germline V gene lookup returns CDR1 MNHNS and CDR2 SASEGT. The CDR3 DNA reads as TGTGCCAGCATTCCCAGCATAAACACCGGGGAGCTGTTTTTT. It is translated as CASIPSINTGELFF.

The chain's CDR3 is CAISLQGGTEAFF. CDR3 in DNA: TGTGCCATCAGTTTGCAGGGTGGCACTGAAGCTTTCTTT. This chain links TRBV10-3 with TRBJ1-1; TRBD1 might be the D (5 bases). Per the germline V gene, CDR1 is ENHRY and CDR2 is SYGVKD. The germline V and J ends were trimmed by 5 bases and 4 bases, with 11 bases remaining between them. This CDR3 is built from 13 residues.

The V and J genes are TRBV7-2 and TRBJ1-3; D is unresolved. This CDR3 is 12 amino acids long. V gave up 6 bases and J gave up 2 bases, with 5 bases separating them. The germline V gene encodes CDR1 SGHTA and CDR2 FQGNSA. As DNA, the CDR3 is TGTGCCAGCAGATCAGCTGGAAACACCATATATTTT. It encodes CASRSAGNTIYF.

The chain carries TRBV6-1 and TRBJ1-3; D gene unclear. The germline V gene encodes CDR1 MNHNS and CDR2 SASEGT. The V end lost 8 bases, the J end lost 0 bases, and 2 bases lay between the germline ends. This CDR3 is built from 11 residues. The CDR3 is CASASGNTIYF. CDR3 nucleotides: TGTGCCAGCGCCTCTGGAAACACCATATATTTT.